This T cell receptor (beta chain) is drawn from a study of T cell responses to AZD1222 COVID-19 vaccine (dated by TCRdb to about 2021). Turning to the overall study: Because spike-specific TCR depth and breadth did not differ between the two schedules, AZD1222 recipients who got a second dose at roughly 4 weeks were pooled with those who got a second dose at roughly 12 weeks. TCR sequencing was performed for 230 to 250 trial participants, of whom about 210 were given two doses of AZD1222 and approximately 26 were given two doses of MenACWY control vaccine. Trial participants were enrolled into age subgroups of 18-55, 56-69 and 70-plus years, which contained around 150, 28 and 57 TCR-sequenced participants, respectively. Study-level results and caveats: The vaccine-associated CD4 TCRs covered the entire spike protein, and the dominant responses fell in regions 160-218 and 743-854. The 56-69-year group was small, and its depth increase did not reach significance, likely because of low power. Because no samples from the day 14 peak response were available, repertoires could be characterized only after the peak T cell response. Nearly half of unique spike-specific TCRs reportedly recognized epitopes outside regions mutated in the B.1.351 and B.1.1.7 variants. After two AZD1222 doses, spike-specific TCR breadth and depth were significantly higher than at day 0 and than in MenACWY recipients. Conclusions about previously exposed vaccinees are limited, since just a handful of AZD1222 recipients were seropositive for SARS-CoV-2 at baseline. Participants were mostly white British and included more females than males, and it was suggested by the authors that clonal diversity may have been underestimated.

Only one count was recorded for this clone. Its antigen is not yet known. Qualities for individual bases were not recorded, and no much larger clone is one base off. V is shortened by 8 bases, J by 8 bases, and the region joining them spans 9 bases. CDR1 and CDR2 were assigned from the germline V gene as MGHDK and SYGVNS. The CDR3 numbers 10 residues from cysteine through phenylalanine. The retained sequence is limited to the CDR3, 30 bases, with the frame set at the first base. In the paper's terms, the time point label means: baseline before first vaccination. Vaccinee samples came from UK trials COV001 and COV002, including a single-blind randomized controlled phase 2/3 trial of AZD1222 (ChAdOx1 nCoV-19) in healthy adults. Trial participant PBMC samples were collected at day 0 and day 28 after the second dose for TCRbeta chain sequencing. The CDR3 regions of human TCRbeta chains were subjected to immunosequencing. Concerning the study's data processing: TCRs in the repertoires were compared against a reference library of SARS-CoV-2-specific TCRs that had been generated with the MIRA antigen-specificity platform. Breadth meant the fraction of unique TCRs that were SARS-CoV-2-associated, whereas depth meant the fraction of total T cells that were SARS-CoV-2-associated. Each spike-specific TCR was assigned to its reactive spike region and to a CD4 or CD8 class using the MIRA data. Log10-transformed breadth and depth values were compared by one-way ANOVA with Sidak's multiple comparisons tests. The table was pulled from immuneACCESS by TCRdb, which kept in-frame rearrangements only. Such tables lose some clones; where checked, under half of the loss comes from unresolved V genes, and the rest has no known cause. For V, J and clone size, that table is used; D and trimming come from the DNA. The sample has 85,000 to 110,000 clones on record, roughly nine tenths of them singletons. Jointly, the top ten make up roughly 42% of the sample.

The chain uses TRBV25-1 and TRBJ1-2; no D segment can be confidently identified. The starting material was peripheral blood, obtained on day 0 of AZD1222 vaccination. The source is an adult in good health. The CDR3 has the sequence CASLSEGYTF. The DNA is TGTGCCAGCCTCTCGGAGGGCTACACCTTC.